The 18 T cell receptor beta chains below were found in one sample sequenced in a study of blood T cell repertoires in COVID-19. TCRdb keeps only in-frame clones here, not all; method: immunoSEQ multiplex PCR. The sample consists of 210,000 or so clones, roughly 80% of them appearing once. The material sequenced was peripheral blood. The receptors were gathered from a woman older than 75 with acute or convalescent COVID-19.

The chain joins TRBV6-5 to TRBJ1-1; D possibly corresponds to TRBD1 (6 bases). This CDR3 has 15 residues. Trimming removed 10 bases at V and 3 bases at J, with 21 bases between. Germline CDR1 MNHEY, CDR2 SVGAGI. This CDR3 is CATISPGTRHTEAFF. CDR3 nucleotides: TGTGCCACCATTAGCCCCGGGACAAGGCACACTGAAGCTTTCTTT.

The rearrangement links TRBV6-6 to TRBJ1-1; the D gene is possibly TRBD1 (5 bases). The V gene's germline CDR1 is MNHNY and CDR2 SVGAGI (reference sequence). V was trimmed by 6 bases and J by 1 base, leaving 12 bases between them. The CDR3 is 14 amino acids. CDR3 region: CASRPSGGNTEAFF. The CDR3 bases are TGTGCCAGCAGACCCTCGGGGGGGAACACTGAAGCTTTCTTT.

The chain couples TRBV7-6 to TRBJ2-3, with TRBD2 identical over 8 bases. V lost 6 bases, J lost 3 bases, and 11 bases stayed unmatched. The germline V gene has CDR1 SGHVS and CDR2 FNYEAQ. This CDR3 region has 16 residues. The CDR3 sequence: CASSPLAASGTDTQYF. DNA of the CDR3: TGTGCCAGCAGTCCCCTCGCCGCTAGCGGGACAGATACGCAGTATTTT.

The chain employs TRBV18 and TRBJ2-7; tentatively, D is TRBD1 (6 bases). V lost 1 base to trimming and J lost 5 bases, with 9 bases between them. The CDR3 contains 13 residues. Germline V gives CDR1 KGHSH, CDR2 LQKENI. The CDR3 protein is CASSPRTDNEQYF. The CDR3 DNA reads as TGTGCCAGCTCACCACGGACAGATAACGAGCAGTACTTC.

This chain links TRBV18 with TRBJ2-7, with TRBD2 matching 8 bases. The CDR3 sequence is 14 residues long. Per germline, CDR1 KGHSH and CDR2 LQKENI. With 3 bases clipped from V and 5 bases from J, the junction kept 6 bases outside the gene matches. For the CDR3, the DNA is TGTGCCAGCTCACCCCGGGGGGGAAACAACGAGCAGTACTTC. Translation gives CASSPRGGNNEQYF.

In its sample, this clone was seen once. V gene TRBV19 combines with J gene TRBJ1-1, with 9 bases aligning to TRBD1. CDR3 length: 15 residues. V lost 4 bases and J lost 4; bases outside the gene matches: 7. Germline assignment: CDR1 LNHDA and CDR2 SQIVND (reference sequence). The CDR3 protein is CASSTQGQGGTEAFF. The CDR3 coding sequence is TGTGCCAGTAGTACCCAGGGACAGGGTGGCACTGAAGCTTTCTTT.

The chain recombines TRBV19 with TRBJ2-3, with D perhaps matching TRBD1 (5 bases). Germline V CDR1 and CDR2: LNHDA, SQIVND (reference sequence). This CDR3 is 15 amino acids long. The V end lost 3 bases, the J end lost 5 bases, and 15 bases lay between the germline ends. CDR3 DNA: TGTGCCAGTAGTATGGCCTCAGACAGTAGAGATACGCAGTATTTT. Translation gives CASSMASDSRDTQYF.

The V gene is TRBV24-1, the J gene TRBJ1-6, with TRBD1 as a possible D gene (6 bases). CDR3 length equals 14 residues. Trimming pared 12 bases from V and 7 bases from J, leaving 18 bases between. CDR1 and CDR2 from the germline V gene are KGHDR and SFDVKD. CDR3 sequence reads: CAAWAGAGNSPLHF. Written as DNA, the CDR3 is TGTGCCGCTTGGGCAGGGGCCGGCAATTCACCCCTCCACTTT.

The sample holds a few counts of this clone. This chain links TRBV7-2 with TRBJ1-2; TRBD1 matches at 8 bases. This CDR3 contains 13 residues. The germline CDR1 and CDR2 sequences are SGHTA and FQGNSA. Trimming removed 5 bases from V and 7 bases from J; junction bases left unmatched: 6. The CDR3 loop reads CASSRGQGRGYTF. The DNA of the CDR3 is TGTGCCAGCAGCCGCGGACAGGGACGTGGCTACACCTTC.

This clone has only a few counts. This chain connects TRBV10-3 to TRBJ1-2; D unresolved. The germline V and J ends were trimmed by 0 bases and 4 bases, with 12 bases remaining between them. Germline CDR1 reads ENHRY; CDR2 reads SYGVKD. The CDR3 is 15 amino acids. CDR3 DNA sequence: TGTGCCATCAGTGAGTCGACTAGTGGGGTCTATGGCTACACCTTC. Translated, it gives CAISESTSGVYGYTF.

The chain carries TRBV5-4 and TRBJ2-1; D gene uncertain. Trimming removed 0 bases at V and 6 bases at J, with 7 bases between. The CDR3 covers 13 residues. CDR1 is SGHNT, CDR2 YYREEE, per germline (reference sequence). This CDR3 reads CASSLVLTNEQFF. DNA of the CDR3: TGTGCCAGCAGCTTGGTGCTAACCAATGAGCAGTTCTTC.

The sample holds one count of this clone. The chain joins TRBV9 to TRBJ2-1; D perhaps matches TRBD1 (6 bases). The CDR3 runs 15 residues. The germline V gene encodes CDR1 SGDLS and CDR2 YYNGEE. Trimming stripped 4 bases from V and 6 bases from J, with 17 bases between. Here the CDR3 DNA reads TGTGCCAGCAGCCCCTCGAGGACAGTCGTCAATGAGCAGTTCTTC. Protein: CASSPSRTVVNEQFF.

In this sample, this clone turned up a few times. The chain recombines TRBV3-1 (or the pseudogene TRBV3-2) with TRBJ2-1, with TRBD2 identical over 13 bases. Germline V CDR1 and CDR2: LGHDT, YNNKEL (reference sequence). The CDR3 totals 18 residues. V trimming: 0 bases; J trimming: 8 bases; junction bases outside the gene matches: 10. The CDR3 DNA sequence: TGTGCCAGCAGCCAAGACCCATCACTAGCGGGAGGGCCCTATGAGCAGTTCTTC. It translates to CASSQDPSLAGGPYEQFF.

The J gene is TRBJ1-2, the V gene TRBV11-2, with D perhaps matching TRBD1 (5 bases). This CDR3 has 16 amino acids. The germline V gene encodes CDR1 SGHAT and CDR2 FQNNGV. Trimming removed 4 bases from V and 7 bases from J, with 22 bases in between. The CDR3: CASSSSQTAIPGGYTF. CDR3 DNA: TGTGCCAGCAGCTCCTCTCAGACAGCTATCCCTGGTGGCTACACCTTC. Together with reference TRBV11-2 and TRBJ1-2, the CDR3 gives the full variable domain: EAGVAQSPRYKIIEKRQSVAFWCNPISGHATLYWYQQILGQGPKLLIQFQNNGVVDDSQLPKDRFSAERLKGVDSTLKIQPAKLEDSAVYLCASSSSQTAIPGGYTFGSGTRLTVV.

This clone was counted between two and nine times. The rearrangement joins TRBV19 to TRBJ1-5; the D is unclear. Trimming removed 4 bases from V and 2 bases from J, with 15 bases in between. This CDR3 has 16 residues. Germline-derived CDR1 and CDR2 are LNHDA and SQIVND (reference sequence). The chain's CDR3 is CASSRDHSGRNQPQHF. In nucleotides, the CDR3 is TGTGCCAGTAGTAGAGACCACAGTGGGCGCAATCAGCCCCAGCATTTT.

This chain joins TRBV18 and TRBJ1-3; D is undetermined. Germline CDR1 KGHSH, CDR2 LQKENI. Trimming took 8 bases from V and 4 from J, leaving 12 bases between them. This CDR3 has 13 residues. For the CDR3, the DNA is TGTGCCAGCCACGCCGGGTTAGGAAACACCATATATTTT. Residues: CASHAGLGNTIYF. Full variable domain (remainder filled in from reference TRBV18 and TRBJ1-3): NAGVMQNPRHLVRRRGQEARLRCSPMKGHSHVYWYRQLPEEGLKFMVYLQKENIIDESGMPKERFSAEFPKEGPSILRIQQVVRGDSAAYFCASHAGLGNTIYFGEGSWLTVV.

This rearrangement joins TRBV7-9 to TRBJ2-2; maybe TRBD1 (6 bases). The ends were cut back, 5 bases at V and 6 bases at J, with 19 bases in the middle. Germline loops: CDR1 SEHNR, CDR2 FQNEAQ (reference sequence). CDR3 length: 16 residues. CDR3 nucleotides: TGTGCCAGCAGCGTAGGCGTATGGGGGCCGTCCGGGGAGCTGTTTTTT. Translating it yields CASSVGVWGPSGELFF.

The V call is TRBV11-3, the J call TRBJ1-1; TRBD1 is a possible D gene (6 bases). Germline V CDR1 and CDR2: SGHNT, YENEEA. The CDR3 is 13 residues long. The V end was cut by 5 bases, the J end by 4 bases, with 11 bases between. The CDR3 spells CASSPRGGTEAFF. In DNA form, the CDR3 reads TGTGCCAGCAGCCCAAGGGGGGGCACTGAAGCTTTCTTT.